Below are 32 T cell receptor beta chains sequenced from a single sample in a study of early T cells in non-severe SARS-CoV-2 infection. TCRdb reprocessed the 5' RACE reads with MiXCR, giving one entry per CDR3 protein. The top ten hold roughly 2.9% of the sample, which has about 110,000 distinct CDR3 sequences, around 10% seen once. The sequenced sample consisted of whole blood. The origin of the receptors is an adult who was a healthcare worker with PCR-confirmed SARS-CoV-2 infection or an uninfected control (not recorded which).

The chain couples TRBV12-3 or TRBV12-4 to TRBJ1-2; TRBD1 aligns across 9 bases. This CDR3 comprises 14 residues. Trimming took 6 bases from V and 5 from J; bases not matched to a gene: 7. This CDR3 is CASSLQGAGYGYTF. The CDR3 bases are TGTGCCAGCAGCCTACAGGGGGCGGGATATGGCTACACCTTC.

J is TRBJ2-5 and V is TRBV3-1, with 10 bases identical to TRBD2. This CDR3 is built from 14 residues. J lost 1 base, V lost 8 bases, and 4 bases had no gene match. Germline CDR1 and CDR2: LGHDT and YNNKEL (reference sequence). CDR3 DNA: TGTGCCAGCGCAACTAGCGGGACCCAAGAGACCCAGTACTTC. Encoded protein: CASATSGTQETQYF.

The chain couples TRBV11-2 to TRBJ1-2; perhaps TRBD1 as D (5 bases). This CDR3 has 13 amino acids. V was trimmed by 6 bases and J by 3 bases, leaving 11 bases between them. The V gene's germline CDR1 is SGHAT and CDR2 FQNNGV. CDR3 sequence reads: CASRGVMDYGYTF. The CDR3 nucleotides are TGTGCCAGCAGAGGGGTTATGGACTATGGCTACACCTTC. The variable domain in full, completed from reference TRBV11-2 and TRBJ1-2, reads EAGVAQSPRYKIIEKRQSVAFWCNPISGHATLYWYQQILGQGPKLLIQFQNNGVVDDSQLPKDRFSAERLKGVDSTLKIQPAKLEDSAVYLCASRGVMDYGYTFGSGTRLTVV.

This clonotype has just a few counts. The chain links TRBV10-3 to TRBJ1-1; D may be TRBD1 (5 bases). Germline CDR1 is ENHRY and CDR2 is SYGVKD. V was shortened by 7 bases and J by 0 bases, with 12 bases between the two germline ends. This CDR3 contains 14 residues. The CDR3 reads CAIMRGGVNTEAFF. CDR3 sequence (DNA): TGTGCCATCATGAGGGGAGGGGTGAACACTGAAGCTTTCTTT.

Many counts were recorded for this clonotype. CDR3 DNA: TGTGCCAGCAGCCTTTACAGGGGTGAATCCGGGGAGCTGTTTTTT. As protein: CASSLYRGESGELFF. The J gene is TRBJ2-2, the V gene TRBV11-2; TRBD1 agrees at 7 bases. The CDR3 runs 15 residues. Germline assignment: CDR1 SGHAT and CDR2 FQNNGV. V trimming: 5 bases; J trimming: 6 bases; junction bases outside the gene matches: 9.

This chain uses TRBV18 with TRBJ1-2, with a possible D match to TRBD1 (5 bases). Trimming stripped 3 bases from V and 0 bases from J, with 17 bases between. Per the germline V gene, CDR1 is KGHSH and CDR2 is LQKENI. This CDR3 has 17 residues. CDR3 nucleotides: TGTGCCAGCTCACCCAGGACAACGACTACCGCTAACTATGGCTACACCTTC. It translates to CASSPRTTTTANYGYTF.

This chain uses TRBV20-1 with TRBJ2-2, with D uncertain. This CDR3 has 12 amino acids. V was clipped by 3 bases and J by 6 bases, with 8 bases between them. The germline V gene encodes CDR1 DFQATT and CDR2 SNEGSKA (reference sequence). CDR3 sequence reads: CSARERPGELFF. In nucleotides, the CDR3 is TGCAGTGCTAGGGAGCGTCCCGGGGAGCTGTTTTTT.

The V and J genes are TRBV29-1 and TRBJ1-1; D unresolved. From germline, CDR1 is SQVTM and CDR2 ANQGSEA. Trimming stripped 4 bases from V and 0 bases from J, with 9 bases between. This CDR3 spans 13 amino acids. The CDR3 region has the DNA TGCAGCGTTGCGGCAGAACTGAACACTGAAGCTTTCTTT. Its translation: CSVAAELNTEAFF.

CDR3 sequence: CSVVTGMSNEQYF. CDR3 nucleotides: TGCAGCGTTGTCACAGGGATGAGCAACGAGCAGTACTTC. This sequence joins TRBV29-1 and TRBJ2-7; TRBD1 might be the D (6 bases). Trimming removed 4 bases from V and 5 bases from J, with 15 bases in between. Germline V lookup: CDR1 SQVTM, CDR2 ANQGSEA. The CDR3 spans 13 residues.

The chain joins TRBV2 to TRBJ2-3; D call uncertain. The CDR3 runs 14 residues. The V and J ends lost 0 bases and 6 bases respectively, with 10 bases between them. Germline V lookup: CDR1 SNHLY, CDR2 FYNNEI. As DNA, the CDR3 is TGTGCCAGCAGTGAAGCGCTTCACGGGGATACGCAGTATTTT. The encoded protein is CASSEALHGDTQYF. Full variable domain (missing parts from reference TRBV2 and TRBJ2-3): EPEVTQTPSHQVTQMGQEVILRCVPISNHLYFYWYRQILGQKVEFLVSFYNNEISEKSEIFDDQFSVERPDGSNFTLKIRSTKLEDSAMYFCASSEALHGDTQYFGPGTRLTVL.

The sample holds many counts of this clonotype. V is TRBV19 and J is TRBJ2-2, with D maybe TRBD1 (5 bases). The CDR3 covers 15 residues. Germline V gene sequence: CDR1 LNHDA, CDR2 SQIVND (reference sequence). V lost 3 bases and J lost 6, with 14 bases in between. In DNA, the CDR3 is TGTGCCAGTAGTATCACAGGAGCCAGCCCCGGGGAGCTGTTTTTT. The encoded protein is CASSITGASPGELFF.

This chain connects TRBV29-1 to TRBJ2-7, with 8 bases identical to TRBD2. CDR1 is SQVTM and CDR2 is ANQGSEA in the germline V gene. The CDR3 runs 14 residues. The J segment lost 5 bases and the V segment lost 6 bases, leaving 12 bases of the junction unmatched. CDR3 sequence reads: CSVMKGLAYHEQYF. The CDR3 DNA reads as TGCAGCGTCATGAAAGGACTAGCTTACCACGAGCAGTACTTC.

This chain connects TRBV27 to TRBJ2-1; 8 nucleotides agree with TRBD2. Germline CDR1 and CDR2: MNHEY and SMNVEV (reference sequence). After removal of 5 bases from V and 7 bases from J, the junction contained 7 bases not matched to a gene. This CDR3 spans 14 amino acids. The CDR3: CASSPLRLANEQFF. The CDR3 DNA reads as TGTGCCAGCAGTCCCCTCCGACTAGCGAATGAGCAGTTCTTC.

In its sample, this clonotype was seen a few times. The J gene is TRBJ1-2, the V gene TRBV5-1; perhaps TRBD1 as D (5 bases). Trimming removed 4 bases at V and 8 bases at J, with 15 bases between. Looked up from germline, CDR1 is SGHRS and CDR2 is YFSETQ. This CDR3 has 13 residues. The CDR3 reads CASSLDSYLGYTF. The CDR3 bases are TGCGCCAGCAGCCTCGACAGTTACTTGGGCTACACCTTC.

This clonotype was recorded at least ten times. The rearrangement uses TRBV20-1 and TRBJ2-5, with a possible D match to TRBD1 (5 bases). The CDR3 is 16 residues long. Germline loops: CDR1 DFQATT, CDR2 SNEGSKA (reference sequence). Deletions cut 3 bases from V and 2 bases from J, with 19 bases between. The CDR3 loop reads CSARSVVGQGQETQYF. CDR3 nucleotides: TGCAGTGCTAGGAGTGTCGTGGGGCAGGGACAAGAGACCCAGTACTTC.

This chain connects TRBV6-5 to TRBJ2-3; the match to TRBD1 covers 7 bases. Germline assignment: CDR1 MNHEY and CDR2 SVGAGI. The V and J ends lost 5 bases and 4 bases, in that order; junction bases with no gene match: 9. The CDR3 runs 15 residues. The DNA for the CDR3 is TGTGCCAGCAGTCAGAGACAGGGCCCCTCAGATACGCAGTATTTT. Residues: CASSQRQGPSDTQYF.

This clonotype was detected many times. J is TRBJ1-2 and V is TRBV20-1; TRBD1 agrees at 11 bases. In germline, CDR1 is DFQATT, CDR2 SNEGSKA (reference sequence). The CDR3 consists of 16 residues. V gave up 0 bases and J gave up 4 bases; unmatched junction bases: 7. The CDR3 reads CSAREGRTGGLYGYTF. The CDR3 DNA sequence: TGCAGTGCTAGAGAAGGCAGGACAGGGGGCCTCTATGGCTACACCTTC.

The V gene is TRBV20-1, the J gene TRBJ1-2; no reliable D call. Germline V lookup: CDR1 DFQATT, CDR2 SNEGSKA (reference sequence). The V end lost 3 bases, the J end lost 8 bases, and 13 bases lay between the germline ends. The CDR3 totals 12 residues. CDR3 residues: CSARREVGGYTF. The CDR3 nucleotides are TGCAGTGCTAGGAGGGAAGTGGGCGGCTACACCTTC.

This clonotype has only a few counts. The rearrangement uses TRBV19 and TRBJ2-1; unclear D gene. CDR3 length equals 14 residues. V was trimmed by 5 bases and J by 1 base, leaving 9 bases between them. The germline gives CDR1 LNHDA, CDR2 SQIVND (reference sequence). The CDR3 here is CASSPFLSYNEQFF. In nucleotides, the CDR3 is TGTGCCAGTAGTCCTTTCCTTTCCTACAATGAGCAGTTCTTC.

This clonotype was counted many times. The chain couples TRBV5-1 to TRBJ2-3; D is perhaps TRBD1 (5 bases). The CDR3 sequence is 15 residues long. The V gene lost 2 bases and the J gene lost 6 bases, with 16 bases spanning the gap. Germline-derived CDR1 and CDR2 are SGHRS and YFSETQ. The CDR3 DNA follows: TGCGCCAGCAGCTTTGGTTATACAGGACCGGATACGCAGTATTTT. It translates to CASSFGYTGPDTQYF.

J is TRBJ1-1 and V is TRBV6-6, with D hard to call. Germline lookup yields CDR1 MNHNY and CDR2 SVGAGI (reference sequence). The V and J ends lost 2 bases and 5 bases respectively, with 15 bases between them. This CDR3 has 15 residues. The CDR3 nucleotides read TGTGCCAGCAGTTACCCCGAGTTCGGCCCTACTGAAGCTTTCTTT. Its protein product is CASSYPEFGPTEAFF.

This clonotype was picked up many times. V and J are TRBV11-3 and TRBJ2-1; D remains unclear. V lost 1 base to trimming and J lost 5 bases, with 12 bases between them. Germline V gene data show CDR1 as SGHNT and CDR2 as YENEEA. The CDR3 sequence is 15 residues long. The CDR3 spells CASSLGGRQNNEQFF. In nucleotides, the CDR3 is TGTGCCAGCAGCTTAGGGGGTCGTCAGAACAATGAGCAGTTCTTC. The full variable domain, its missing parts supplied by reference TRBV11-3 and TRBJ2-1, is EAGVVQSPRYKIIEKKQPVAFWCNPISGHNTLYWYLQNLGQGPELLIRYENEEAVDDSQLPKDRFSAERLKGVDSTLKIQPAELGDSAVYLCASSLGGRQNNEQFFGPGTRLTVL.

This clonotype was seen at least ten times. The chain links TRBV11-3 to TRBJ1-3, with a tentative D call TRBD1 (5 bases). The length of the CDR3 is 15 residues. From germline, CDR1 is SGHNT and CDR2 YENEEA. The V gene lost 4 bases and the J gene lost 1 base, with 11 bases spanning the gap. For the CDR3, the DNA is TGTGCCAGCAGCTCCTCGCGGGGGTCTGGAAACACCATATATTTT. Its translation is CASSSSRGSGNTIYF.

The genes are TRBV30 and TRBJ1-4; maybe TRBD1 (6 bases). CDR3 length equals 16 residues. Trimming cost V 1 base and J 8 bases, with 20 bases left between them. Germline CDR1 is GTSNPN and CDR2 is SVGIG (reference sequence). The CDR3 loop is CAWSDPPRVRGEKLFF. The CDR3 region has the DNA TGTGCCTGGAGTGACCCTCCCCGGGTTAGGGGGGAAAAACTGTTTTTT.

J is TRBJ2-3 and V is TRBV7-2; TRBD2 aligns across 14 bases. This CDR3 spans 18 amino acids. The junction had 6 bases not matched to a gene; V was cut back by 1 base and J by 3 bases. Germline lookup yields CDR1 SGHTA and CDR2 FQGNSA. The CDR3 is CASSLGLAGGPGTDTQYF. CDR3 DNA sequence: TGTGCCAGCAGCTTAGGACTAGCGGGGGGGCCAGGTACAGATACGCAGTATTTT. Variable domain in full (rest from reference TRBV7-2 and TRBJ2-3): GAGVSQSPSNKVTEKGKDVELRCDPISGHTALYWYRQSLGQGLEFLIYFQGNSAPDKSGLPSDRFSAERTGGSVSTLTIQRTQQEDSAVYLCASSLGLAGGPGTDTQYFGPGTRLTVL.

There are many counts of this clonotype. The CDR3 coding sequence is TGTGCCAGCAGTATTACCAGGGGAACTGAAGCTTTCTTT. Translating gives CASSITRGTEAFF. The chain employs TRBV6-1 and TRBJ1-1; D might be TRBD1 (6 bases). Deletions cut 5 bases from V and 5 bases from J, with 12 bases between. This CDR3 has 13 amino acids. The germline gives CDR1 MNHNS, CDR2 SASEGT.

This chain links TRBV12-5 with TRBJ2-7; D is ambiguous. Germline CDR1 LGHNT, CDR2 FRNRAP. There are 14 residues in the CDR3. In DNA, the CDR3 is TGTGCCTCGAGTCCCCCAGGCCCCGGGTACGAGCAGTACTTC. Translation gives CASSPPGPGYEQYF.

There are a few counts of this clonotype. The chain employs TRBV7-8 and TRBJ2-7; no reliable D call. The CDR3 runs 12 residues. V lost 3 bases, J lost 5 bases, and 8 bases lay in between. Germline lookup yields CDR1 SGHVS and CDR2 FQNEAQ. For the CDR3, the DNA is TGTGCCAGCAGCTTGGGTAGGCACGAGCAGTACTTC. Translating gives CASSLGRHEQYF.

This clonotype was counted ten times or more. The rearrangement uses TRBV10-3 and TRBJ2-2; TRBD1 matches 8 bases. Germline values: CDR1 ENHRY, CDR2 SYGVKD. The CDR3 runs 16 residues. V gave up 3 bases and J gave up 3 bases; unmatched junction bases: 6. CDR3 in amino acids: CAISDQGALDTGELFF. The CDR3 DNA is TGTGCCATCAGTGATCAGGGGGCCCTGGACACCGGGGAGCTGTTTTTT.

V and J are TRBV20-1 and TRBJ2-5; D uncertain. There are 11 residues in the CDR3. Germline CDR1 and CDR2: DFQATT and SNEGSKA (reference sequence). Trimming removed 2 bases at V and 5 bases at J, with 6 bases between. For the CDR3, the DNA is TGCAGTGCTAGATTGGGGGAGACCCAGTACTTC. Protein sequence: CSARLGETQYF.

V and J are TRBV24-1 and TRBJ1-3; D perhaps matches TRBD1 (5 bases). The CDR3 covers 14 residues. Germline V CDR1 and CDR2: KGHDR, SFDVKD. The V and J ends lost 2 bases and 3 bases respectively, with 7 bases between them. The CDR3 reads CATSDSDSGNTIYF. Here the CDR3 DNA reads TGTGCCACCAGTGATTCCGACAGTGGAAACACCATATATTTT.

V usage is TRBV7-2 and J usage is TRBJ1-5; 7 bases align to TRBD1. Germline CDR1 SGHTA, CDR2 FQGNSA. The junction had 12 bases not matched to a gene; V was cut back by 9 bases and J by 7 bases. The length of the CDR3 is 14 residues. The CDR3 loop is CASQTGTVSQPQHF. CDR3 DNA sequence: TGTGCCAGTCAAACCGGGACAGTTTCGCAGCCCCAGCATTTT.